Given below is one T cell receptor (beta chain) in context. TCR beta was sequenced from blood CD8+ and CD4+ T cells. Healthy donors, matched for age and sex, constituted the control group. The data were taken from a study of CD8 T cells in Susac syndrome. Random hexamers were used to reverse transcribe an amount of about 0.5 to 1 ug RNA. Multiplex immunoSEQ PCR targeted 54 Vbeta and 13 Jbeta TCR beta segments. MiXCR, applied by TCRdb to the immunoSEQ multiplex PCR reads, yields one record per CDR3 protein. The data show 150,000 to 200,000 distinct CDR3 sequences, approximately 94% seen once. This CDR3 contains 13 residues. Germline assignment: CDR1 DFQATT and CDR2 SNEGSKA (reference sequence). V shed 6 bases, J shed 3 bases, and the junction held 6 bases outside the gene matches.

The clonotype originates from a human donor in good health. The sample taken for sequencing was CD4+ T cells from PBMCs. The V call is TRBV20-1, the J call TRBJ2-3; TRBD1 matches at 7 bases. DNA of the CDR3: TGCAGTGCCACGACAGGGCCTACAGATACGCAGTATTTT. It translates to CSATTGPTDTQYF.